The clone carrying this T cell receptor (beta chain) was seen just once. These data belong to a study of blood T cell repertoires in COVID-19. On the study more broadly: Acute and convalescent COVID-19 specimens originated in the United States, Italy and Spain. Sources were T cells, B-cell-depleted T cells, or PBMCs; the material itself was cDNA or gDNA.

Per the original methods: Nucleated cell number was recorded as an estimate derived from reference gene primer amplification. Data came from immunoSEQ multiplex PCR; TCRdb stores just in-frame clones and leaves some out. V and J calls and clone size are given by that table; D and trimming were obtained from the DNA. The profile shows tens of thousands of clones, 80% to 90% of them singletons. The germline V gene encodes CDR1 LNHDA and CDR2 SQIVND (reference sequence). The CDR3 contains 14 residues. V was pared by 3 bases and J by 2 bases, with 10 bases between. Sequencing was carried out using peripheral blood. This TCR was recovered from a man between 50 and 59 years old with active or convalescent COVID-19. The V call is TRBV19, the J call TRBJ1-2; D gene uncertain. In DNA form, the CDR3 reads TGTGCCAGTAGTATCGGTTTAGAGAACTATGGCTACACCTTC. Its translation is CASSIGLENYGYTF.